This T cell receptor beta chain was identified during a study of neoadjuvant nivolumab and ipilimumab in lung cancer. General study points: Compared with tumor-adjacent uninvolved lung, resected tumors showed greater richness and clonality. From pretherapy to surgery, tumor richness and clonality rose with dual therapy.

Produced via immunoSEQ multiplex PCR; TCRdb's table is partial and in-frame only. In the table there are some 17,000 clones, approximately 76% of which are singletons. CDR1 SGHRS and CDR2 YFSETQ come from the germline V gene. Trimming took off 7 bases at V and 5 bases at J, with 18 bases between the two ends. The CDR3 length is 14 residues. To note about this clone: Its specificity is unknown.

The sequence came from an adult with non-small cell lung cancer. This specimen consisted of tumor tissue, obtained after neoadjuvant nivolumab, alone or with ipilimumab, at or shortly before surgery. This chain joins TRBV5-1 and TRBJ2-5, with D perhaps matching TRBD2 (5 bases). CDR3 DNA: TGCGCCAGCGCTCGGGGAACGACCGGGGAGACCCAGTACTTC. Translating gives CASARGTTGETQYF.